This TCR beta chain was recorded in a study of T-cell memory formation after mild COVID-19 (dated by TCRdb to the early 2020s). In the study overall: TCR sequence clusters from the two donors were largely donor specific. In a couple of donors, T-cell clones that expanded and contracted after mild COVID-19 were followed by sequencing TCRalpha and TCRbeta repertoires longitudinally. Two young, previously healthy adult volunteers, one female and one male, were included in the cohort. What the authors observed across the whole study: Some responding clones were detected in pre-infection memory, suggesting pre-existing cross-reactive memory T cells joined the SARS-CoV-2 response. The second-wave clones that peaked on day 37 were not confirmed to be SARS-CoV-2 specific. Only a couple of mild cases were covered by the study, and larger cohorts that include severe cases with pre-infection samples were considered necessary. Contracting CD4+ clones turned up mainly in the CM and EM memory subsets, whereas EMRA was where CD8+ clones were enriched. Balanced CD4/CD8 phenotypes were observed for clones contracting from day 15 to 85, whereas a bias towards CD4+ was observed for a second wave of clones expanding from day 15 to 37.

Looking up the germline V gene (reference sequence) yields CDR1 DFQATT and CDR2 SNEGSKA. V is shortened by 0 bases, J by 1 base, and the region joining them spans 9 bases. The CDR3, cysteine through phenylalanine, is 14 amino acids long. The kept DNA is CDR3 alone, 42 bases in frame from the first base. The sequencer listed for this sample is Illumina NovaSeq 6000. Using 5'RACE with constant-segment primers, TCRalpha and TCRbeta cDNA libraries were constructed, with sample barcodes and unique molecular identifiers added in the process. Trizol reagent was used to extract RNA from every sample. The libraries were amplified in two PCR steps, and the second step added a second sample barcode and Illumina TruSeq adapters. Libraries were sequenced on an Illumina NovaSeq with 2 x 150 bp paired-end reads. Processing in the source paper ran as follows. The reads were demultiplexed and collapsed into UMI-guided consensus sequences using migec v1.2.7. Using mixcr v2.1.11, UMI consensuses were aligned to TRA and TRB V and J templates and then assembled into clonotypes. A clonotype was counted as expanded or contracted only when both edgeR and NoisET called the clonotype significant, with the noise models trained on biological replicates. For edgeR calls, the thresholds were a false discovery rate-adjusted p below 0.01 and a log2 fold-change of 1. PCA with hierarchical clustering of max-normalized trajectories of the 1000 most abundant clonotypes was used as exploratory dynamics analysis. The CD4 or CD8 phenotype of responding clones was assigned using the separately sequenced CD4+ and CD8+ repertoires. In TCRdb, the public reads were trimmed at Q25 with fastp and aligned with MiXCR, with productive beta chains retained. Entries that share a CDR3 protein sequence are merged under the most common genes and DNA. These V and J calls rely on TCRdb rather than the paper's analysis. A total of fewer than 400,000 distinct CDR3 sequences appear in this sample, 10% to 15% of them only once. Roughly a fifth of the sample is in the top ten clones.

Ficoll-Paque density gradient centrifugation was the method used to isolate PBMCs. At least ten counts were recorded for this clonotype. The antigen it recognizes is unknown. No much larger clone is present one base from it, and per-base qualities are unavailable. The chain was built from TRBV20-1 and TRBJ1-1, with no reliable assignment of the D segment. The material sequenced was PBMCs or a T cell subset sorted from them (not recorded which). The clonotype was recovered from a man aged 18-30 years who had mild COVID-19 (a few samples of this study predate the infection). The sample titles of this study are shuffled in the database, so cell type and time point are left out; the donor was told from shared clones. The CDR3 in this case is CSAREGRRNTEAFF. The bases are TGCAGTGCTAGAGAAGGGAGGAGGAACACTGAAGCTTTCTTT.